This entry describes one T cell receptor beta chain. The sample originates from a study of blood T cell repertoires in COVID-19. Original processing notes: It was from reference gene primer amplification that nucleated cell counts were estimated. Measured with immunoSEQ multiplex PCR; TCRdb has only the in-frame clones, and not every one. Clone size and the V and J calls come from that table; the DNA yielded D and trimming. This sample has 160,000 or so clones; around nine tenths occur once, and the top ten carry roughly a sixth. The CDR3 has 15 residues. The junction had 5 bases not matched to a gene; V was cut back by 3 bases and J by 4 bases. CDR1 is SEHNR, CDR2 FQNEAQ, per germline (reference sequence).

Sequencing was performed on peripheral blood. The receptor was isolated from a man between 60 and 70 years old with active or convalescent COVID-19. J is TRBJ2-2 and V is TRBV7-9; 7 bases fit TRBD1. CDR3 bases: TGTGCCAGCAGCTTGAGGACAGGACGCACCGGGGAGCTGTTTTTT. Its protein is CASSLRTGRTGELFF. Using reference TRBV7-9 and TRBJ2-2 for the parts outside the CDR3, the full variable domain is DTGVSQNPRHKITKRGQNVTFRCDPISEHNRLYWYRQTLGQGPEFLTYFQNEAQLEKSRLLSDRFSAERPKGSFSTLEIQRTEQGDSAMYLCASSLRTGRTGELFFGEGSRLTVL.